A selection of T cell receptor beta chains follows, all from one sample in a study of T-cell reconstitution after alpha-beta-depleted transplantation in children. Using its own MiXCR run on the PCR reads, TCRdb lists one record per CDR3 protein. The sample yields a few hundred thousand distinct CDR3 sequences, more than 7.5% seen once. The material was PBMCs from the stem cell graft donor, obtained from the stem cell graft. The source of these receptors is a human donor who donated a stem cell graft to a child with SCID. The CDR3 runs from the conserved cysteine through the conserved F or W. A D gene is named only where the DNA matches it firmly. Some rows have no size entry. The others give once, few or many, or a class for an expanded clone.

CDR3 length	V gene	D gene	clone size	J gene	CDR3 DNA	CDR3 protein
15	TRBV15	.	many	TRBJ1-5	TGTGCCACCAGCAGCGGACAATATAGCAATCAGCCCCAGCATTTT	CATSSGQYSNQPQHF
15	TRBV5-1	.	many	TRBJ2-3	TGCGCCAGCAGCTTGCTCGGCAGACTGGGAGATACGCAGTATTTT	CASSLLGRLGDTQYF
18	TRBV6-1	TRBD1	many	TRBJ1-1	TGTGCCAGCAGCCGTCGTTGGGACAGAATAGGACTGAACACTGAAGCTTTCTTT	CASSRRWDRIGLNTEAFF
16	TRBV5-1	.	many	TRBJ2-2	TGCGCCAGCAGCCCTTCTCCCAGGGGGGACACCGGGGAGCTGTTTTTT	CASSPSPRGDTGELFF
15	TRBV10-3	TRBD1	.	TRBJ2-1	TGTGCCATCAGCAGGACAGGGGGCACCTACAATGAGCAGTTCTTC	CAISRTGGTYNEQFF
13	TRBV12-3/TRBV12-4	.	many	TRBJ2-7	TGTGCCAGCAGTTTCGAAAAAATCTACGAGCAGTACTTC	CASSFEKIYEQYF
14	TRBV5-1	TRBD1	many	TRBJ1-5	TGCGCCAGCAGTTGGGGACAGGGGGATCAGCCCCAGCATTTT	CASSWGQGDQPQHF
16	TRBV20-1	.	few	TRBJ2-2	TGCAGTGCTAGAGATGGGCAGGCTCCGGACACCGGGGAGCTGTTTTTT	CSARDGQAPDTGELFF
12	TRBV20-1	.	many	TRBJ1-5	TGCAGTGCTACAGGGGGCAATCAGCCCCAGCATTTT	CSATGGNQPQHF
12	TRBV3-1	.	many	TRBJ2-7	TGTGCCAGCAGCCAAGCCCAGGTCGAGCAGTACTTC	CASSQAQVEQYF
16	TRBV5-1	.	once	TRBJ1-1	TGCGCCAGCAGCGACCTGCGAGGGGGGAGGGACACTGAAGCTTTCTTT	CASSDLRGGRDTEAFF
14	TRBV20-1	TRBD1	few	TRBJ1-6	TGCAGTGCTAGAAAAGGGGGCCCTAATTCACCCCTCCACTTT	CSARKGGPNSPLHF
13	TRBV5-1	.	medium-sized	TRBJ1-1	TGCGCCAGCAGCTTCGAGGCTGGCACTGAAGCTTTCTTT	CASSFEAGTEAFF
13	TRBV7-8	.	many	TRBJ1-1	TGTGCCACTTCGTCTACAGGGATCACTGAAGCTTTCTTT	CATSSTGITEAFF
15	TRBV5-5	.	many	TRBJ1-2	TGTGCCAGCAGCTTGTTGGGCGACAGGAACTATGGCTACACCTTC	CASSLLGDRNYGYTF
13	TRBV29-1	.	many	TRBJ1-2	TGCAGCGTTCTCGGGGGCGCTAACTATGGCTACACCTTC	CSVLGGANYGYTF
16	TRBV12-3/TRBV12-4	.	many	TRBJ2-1	TGTGCCAGCAGCAAGGTACCGGAAAGCTCCTACAATGAGCAGTTCTTC	CASSKVPESSYNEQFF